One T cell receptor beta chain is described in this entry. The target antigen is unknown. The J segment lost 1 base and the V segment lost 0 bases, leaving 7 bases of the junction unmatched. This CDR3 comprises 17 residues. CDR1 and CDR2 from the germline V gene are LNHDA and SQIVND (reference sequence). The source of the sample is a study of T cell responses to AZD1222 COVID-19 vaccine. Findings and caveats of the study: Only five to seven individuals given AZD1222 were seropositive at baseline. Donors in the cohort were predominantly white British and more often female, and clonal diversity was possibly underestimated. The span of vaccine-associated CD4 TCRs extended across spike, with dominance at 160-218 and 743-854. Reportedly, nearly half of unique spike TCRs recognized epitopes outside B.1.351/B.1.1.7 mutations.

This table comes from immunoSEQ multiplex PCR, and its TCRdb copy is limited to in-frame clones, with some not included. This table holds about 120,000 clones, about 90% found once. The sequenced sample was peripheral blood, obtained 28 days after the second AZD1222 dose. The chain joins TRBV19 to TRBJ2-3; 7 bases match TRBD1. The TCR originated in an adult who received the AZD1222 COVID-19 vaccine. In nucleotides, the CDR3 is TGTGCCAGTAGTATAGACCCTGACAGGGCCCGCACAGATACGCAGTATTTT. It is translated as CASSIDPDRARTDTQYF.